A single sample is the source of the 5 T cell receptor beta chains below, sequenced in a study of blood T cell repertoires in COVID-19. TCRdb's copy holds only in-frame clones and misses some; the assay was immunoSEQ multiplex PCR. The sample includes fewer than 250,000 clones, roughly 80% of them seen just once. The sample comprised peripheral blood. The source of these receptors is a woman in her forties with active or convalescent COVID-19.

CDR3: CASSPPGSNSYEQYF. The CDR3 DNA reads TGTGCCAGTAGTCCCCCGGGTTCCAACTCCTACGAGCAGTACTTC. The chain links TRBV19 to TRBJ2-7; D gene uncertain. From germline, CDR1 is LNHDA and CDR2 SQIVND (reference sequence). Trimming took 5 bases from V and 0 from J, leaving 14 bases between them. CDR3 length equals 15 residues.

The chain uses TRBV11-2 and TRBJ2-5, with D unclear. This CDR3 has 11 amino acids. The germline gives CDR1 SGHAT, CDR2 FQNNGV. V lost 5 bases, J lost 7 bases, and 8 bases lay in between. CDR3 residues: CASSHRRTQYF. Here the CDR3 DNA reads TGTGCCAGCAGCCACCGGAGGACCCAGTACTTC. Combining the CDR3 with reference TRBV11-2 and TRBJ2-5 gives the whole variable domain EAGVAQSPRYKIIEKRQSVAFWCNPISGHATLYWYQQILGQGPKLLIQFQNNGVVDDSQLPKDRFSAERLKGVDSTLKIQPAKLEDSAVYLCASSHRRTQYFGPGTRLLVL.

The chain couples TRBV3-1 (or the pseudogene TRBV3-2) to TRBJ2-7, with 8 bases aligning to TRBD2. The CDR3 has 14 residues. The germline V gene has CDR1 LGHDT and CDR2 YNNKEL (reference sequence). The trim removed 4 bases at V and 5 bases at J, leaving 7 bases unmatched. CDR3 DNA: TGTGCCAGCAGCCTTAGCGGGGAAGGGGACGAGCAGTACTTC. Translation gives CASSLSGEGDEQYF.

J is TRBJ2-2 and V is TRBV23-1, with TRBD1 matching 7 bases. TRBV23-1 is flagged as an ORF with uncertain function. The CDR3 runs to 16 residues. V dropped 4 bases and J dropped 5; count of bases not matched to a gene: 10. The CDR3 nucleotides are TGCGCCAGCAGTCGTCCCGGGACAGAGCCAACCGGGGAGCTGTTTTTT. Residues: CASSRPGTEPTGELFF.

The V gene is TRBV29-1, the J gene TRBJ1-5, with D tentatively TRBD1 (5 bases). The germline CDR1 and CDR2 sequences are SQVTM and ANQGSEA. The CDR3 has 15 residues. Deletions cut 3 bases from V and 4 bases from J, with 16 bases between. CDR3 sequence reads: CSVEVGGLGNQPQHF. CDR3 DNA: TGCAGCGTTGAGGTCGGGGGATTAGGGAATCAGCCCCAGCATTTT.